This entry describes one T cell receptor (beta chain). From germline, CDR1 is MGHRA and CDR2 YSYEKL. The CDR3 is made up of 14 amino acids. Trimming shortened V by 4 bases and J by 3 bases, and 9 bases separated the two germline ends. Profiled with immunoSEQ multiplex PCR; TCRdb holds only in-frame clones, not every one. This table has approximately 150,000 clones, just over 85% appearing once. These data belong to a study of control samples from healthy donors and cancer patients. The sample taken for sequencing was blood. The genes are TRBV4-1 and TRBJ2-2; no reliable D call. This sequence was found in a young man in good health. CDR3 region: CASSLLSDTGELFF. CDR3 DNA: TGCGCCAGCAGCCTCCTAAGCGACACCGGGGAGCTGTTTTTT.